The 14 T cell receptor beta chains listed next were all sequenced from one sample in a study of blood T cell repertoires in COVID-19. Libraries were prepared by immunoSEQ multiplex PCR; TCRdb keeps only in-frame clonotypes and omits some of them. The sample holds more than 250,000 clones, roughly 85% seen once. The specimen was peripheral blood. The receptors stem from a man over 45 with active or convalescent COVID-19.

This sequence joins TRBV4-2 and TRBJ2-1, with 10 bases identical to TRBD2. The CDR3 is 15 amino acids. CDR1 and CDR2 (germline): LGHNA, YNFKEQ. V trimming: 3 bases; J trimming: 8 bases; junction bases outside the gene matches: 7. CDR3 DNA: TGTGCCAGCAGCCAGGGGGGACTAGCGATCGATGAGCAGTTCTTC. It codes for CASSQGGLAIDEQFF.

The J gene is TRBJ1-5, the V gene TRBV2; possibly TRBD1 for D (5 bases). Germline V gene sequence: CDR1 SNHLY, CDR2 FYNNEI. Trimming removed 4 bases from V and 7 bases from J, with 20 bases in between. The CDR3 contains 16 residues. The CDR3 nucleotides read TGTGCCAGCAGTGGTCAGAGGTCAGGGAAGGGACAGCCCCAGCATTTT. Its translation: CASSGQRSGKGQPQHF.

The chain couples TRBV20-1 to TRBJ2-7, with TRBD2 identical over 9 bases. The ends lost 3 bases at V and 6 bases at J; junction bases unmatched: 9. The CDR3 has 14 residues. From germline, CDR1 is DFQATT and CDR2 SNEGSKA (reference sequence). The CDR3 is CSASRSGREREQYF. The CDR3 DNA sequence: TGCAGTGCTAGTCGTAGCGGGAGAGAACGCGAGCAGTACTTC.

This clone was observed a single time. The chain combines TRBV30 with TRBJ1-6; 7 nucleotides line up with TRBD1. This CDR3 has 13 amino acids. J gave up 7 bases and V 5 bases, and 5 bases lay outside the gene matches. CDR1 and CDR2 from the germline V gene are GTSNPN and SVGIG (reference sequence). The CDR3 spells CAWAGQSNSPLHF. CDR3 coding DNA: TGTGCCTGGGCGGGACAGTCGAATTCACCCCTCCACTTT.

This chain uses TRBV5-1 with TRBJ1-5, with D tentatively TRBD1 (5 bases). The CDR3 spans 15 residues. Per the germline V gene, CDR1 is SGHRS and CDR2 is YFSETQ. Trimming took off 0 bases at V and 5 bases at J, with 12 bases between the two ends. CDR3 protein: CASSLGKKGDQPQHF. Written as DNA, the CDR3 is TGCGCCAGCAGCTTGGGGAAGAAAGGGGATCAGCCCCAGCATTTT.

The chain links TRBV28 to TRBJ2-7; D remains unclear. The CDR3 is 14 residues long. V was shortened by 0 bases and J by 3 bases, with 9 bases between the two germline ends. Germline values: CDR1 MDHEN, CDR2 SYDVKM. In nucleotides, the CDR3 is TGTGCCAGCAGTTTATGGGCAGGCAGCTACGAGCAGTACTTC. Translating gives CASSLWAGSYEQYF.

The chain is built from TRBV14 and TRBJ2-5, with unresolved D. V lost 6 bases, J lost 5 bases, and 16 bases lay in between. This CDR3 comprises 14 residues. The germline V gene encodes CDR1 SGHDN and CDR2 FVKESK. CDR3 DNA sequence: TGTGCCAGCAGTTCCATTTCCTCGAGGGAGACCCAGTACTTC. The encoded protein is CASSSISSRETQYF.

Notes on this clone: Compared with germline, one end of the junction differs, possibly owing to a read error. The CDR3 protein is CASSLVATSFNEQFF. The DNA for the CDR3 is TGTGCTAGCAGCTTAGTTGCCACTAGCTTCAATGAGCAGTTCTTC. The chain joins TRBV7-7 to TRBJ2-1, with a weak D call TRBD2 (6 bases). The germline CDR1 and CDR2 sequences are SSHAT and FNYEAQ (reference sequence). This CDR3 has 15 amino acids.

This clone was seen a single time. CDR3 loop: CASSSQEDEQFF. The CDR3 nucleotides are TGTGCCAGCAGCTCCCAGGAGGATGAGCAGTTCTTC. The J gene is TRBJ2-1, the V gene TRBV7-3; maybe TRBD2 (5 bases). CDR3 length: 12 amino acids. V was trimmed by 4 bases and J by 8 bases, leaving 9 bases between them. The V gene's germline CDR1 is SGHTA and CDR2 FQGTGA.

CDR3 coding DNA: TGCAGTGCTAGTCCCCGGGGGGGCAATCAGCCCCAGCATTTT. The encoded protein is CSASPRGGNQPQHF. The J gene is TRBJ1-5, the V gene TRBV20-1; D is possibly TRBD1 (5 bases). The length of the CDR3 is 14 residues. The V gene's germline CDR1 is DFQATT and CDR2 SNEGSKA (reference sequence). Trimming left V 3 bases short and J 2 bases short, with 11 bases between.

The V gene is TRBV15, the J gene TRBJ2-5; maybe TRBD1 (6 bases). The CDR3 totals 15 residues. V was cut by 0 bases and J by 2 bases, with 10 bases left in between. CDR1 LNHNV and CDR2 YYDKDF come from the germline V gene (reference sequence). The CDR3 coding sequence is TGTGCCACCAGCAGAGATCAGACAGGACAAGAGACCCAGTACTTC. Amino acid sequence: CATSRDQTGQETQYF.

The chain employs TRBV30 and TRBJ2-5, with TRBD2 as a possible D gene (6 bases). The V end lost 7 bases, the J end lost 3 bases, and 21 bases lay between the germline ends. The V gene's germline CDR1 is GTSNPN and CDR2 SVGIG (reference sequence). The CDR3 has 15 amino acids. CDR3 protein: CAFGGGSSGEETQYF. CDR3 DNA sequence: TGTGCCTTCGGGGGTGGGAGTTCGGGAGAAGAGACCCAGTACTTC.

V gene TRBV30 combines with J gene TRBJ1-1; D is ambiguous. Between the trimmed V and J ends, which lost 8 bases and 5 bases, there was a span of 9 bases. The CDR3 loop spans 10 amino acids. Germline CDR1 is GTSNPN and CDR2 is SVGIG (reference sequence). The CDR3 DNA sequence: TGTGCCCTAAGATGGACTGAAGCTTTCTTT. This sequence encodes CALRWTEAFF. The full variable domain, rest sourced from reference TRBV30 and TRBJ1-1, is SQTIHQWPATLVQPVGSPLSLECTVEGTSNPNLYWYRQAAGRGLQLLFYSVGIGQISSEVPQNLSASRPQDRQFILSSKKLLLSDSGFYLCALRWTEAFFGQGTRLTVV.

The chain combines TRBV18 with TRBJ2-3; D not resolved. This CDR3 is built from 13 residues. CDR1 KGHSH and CDR2 LQKENI come from the germline V gene. Trimming removed 3 bases from V and 1 base from J, with 5 bases in between. Here the CDR3 reads CASSPTGTDTQYF. Here the CDR3 DNA reads TGTGCCAGCTCACCGACTGGCACAGATACGCAGTATTTT.